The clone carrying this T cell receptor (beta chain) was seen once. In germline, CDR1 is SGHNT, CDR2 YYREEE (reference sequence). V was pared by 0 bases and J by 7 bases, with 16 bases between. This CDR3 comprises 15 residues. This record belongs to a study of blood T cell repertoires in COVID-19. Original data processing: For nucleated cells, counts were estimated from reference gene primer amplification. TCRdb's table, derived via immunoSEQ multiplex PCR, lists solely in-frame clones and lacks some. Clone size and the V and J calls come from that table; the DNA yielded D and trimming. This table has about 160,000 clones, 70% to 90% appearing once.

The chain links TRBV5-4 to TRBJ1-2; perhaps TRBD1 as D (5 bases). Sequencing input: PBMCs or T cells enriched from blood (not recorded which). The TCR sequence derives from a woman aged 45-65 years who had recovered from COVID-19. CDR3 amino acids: CASSLDTWGVSGYTF. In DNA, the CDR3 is TGTGCCAGCAGCTTGGACACTTGGGGGGTCTCTGGCTACACCTTC.